Below, 24 T cell receptor beta chains from the same sample are listed, as sequenced in a study of radiotherapy plus CTLA-4 blockade in lung cancer. TCRdb keeps only in-frame clones here, not all; method: immunoSEQ multiplex PCR. In the table there are 90,000 to 100,000 clones, 65% to 85% of which are singletons. The sample in question was peripheral blood, obtained from a patient treated with radiotherapy plus ipilimumab. These receptors came from a human donor with non-small cell lung cancer who had a partial response to radiotherapy plus ipilimumab. Some clones in this sample may be carry-over from other donors' samples.

The V call is TRBV7-3, the J call TRBJ2-2, with D possibly being TRBD2 (5 bases). Germline values: CDR1 SGHTA, CDR2 FQGTGA. V lost 3 bases and J 2 bases, leaving 10 bases between the germline ends. The CDR3 runs to 15 residues. The CDR3 region is CASSFGVSNTGELFF. In DNA form, the CDR3 reads TGTGCCAGCAGCTTCGGGGTTTCAAACACCGGGGAGCTGTTTTTT.

This rearrangement joins TRBV7-3 to TRBJ2-3; 9 bases map to TRBD2. V lost 2 bases, J lost 4 bases, and 7 bases stayed unmatched. The CDR3 length is 16 residues. CDR1 is SGHTA and CDR2 is FQGTGA in the germline V gene. The CDR3 region is CASSLVSGRPADTQYF. The DNA for the CDR3 is TGTGCCAGCAGCTTAGTGAGCGGGAGGCCGGCAGATACGCAGTATTTT.

The rearrangement links TRBV2 to TRBJ2-1, with TRBD2 identical over 15 bases. The junction had 7 bases not matched to a gene; V was cut back by 6 bases and J by 1 base. The CDR3 sequence is 18 residues long. The germline V gene has CDR1 SNHLY and CDR2 FYNNEI. In nucleotides, the CDR3 is TGTGCCAGCAGCCTCCGGGGGACTAGCGGGAGGTCCTACAATGAGCAGTTCTTC. Amino acids: CASSLRGTSGRSYNEQFF.

This clone came up once. The chain's CDR3 is CASSFLPMAGQETQYF. The CDR3, as DNA: TGTGCCAGCAGTTTCCTACCCATGGCGGGGCAAGAGACCCAGTACTTC. The chain links TRBV27 to TRBJ2-5; a possible D gene is TRBD2 (6 bases). Germline-derived CDR1 and CDR2 are MNHEY and SMNVEV (reference sequence). The CDR3 contains 16 residues. V was shortened by 3 bases and J by 2 bases, with 16 bases between the two germline ends.

The rearrangement joins TRBV19 to TRBJ2-2, with D tentatively TRBD2 (6 bases). Germline V CDR1 and CDR2: LNHDA, SQIVND (reference sequence). Trimming shortened V by 9 bases and J by 2 bases, and 13 bases separated the two germline ends. This CDR3 spans 14 amino acids. The CDR3 loop is CASQRRGNTGELFF. Written as DNA, the CDR3 is TGTGCCAGCCAGCGGCGGGGAAACACCGGGGAGCTGTTTTTT.

The chain carries TRBV5-6 and TRBJ2-3, with 7 bases lining up with TRBD2. V was clipped by 0 bases and J by 6 bases; unmatched bases: 13. Germline CDR1 is SGHDT and CDR2 is YYEEEE. This CDR3 is built from 17 residues. Written as DNA, the CDR3 is TGTGCCAGCAGCTTGGGGGTCGGGGCGGGAGACCTGGATACGCAGTATTTT. Encoded protein: CASSLGVGAGDLDTQYF.

The chain couples TRBV7-2 to TRBJ1-2, with D hard to call. With 3 bases removed from V and 5 bases from J, the gap between germline ends came to 10 bases. The CDR3 is made up of 13 amino acids. CDR1 SGHTA and CDR2 FQGNSA come from the germline V gene. The CDR3 protein is CASSFFRGYGYTF. CDR3 nucleotide sequence: TGTGCCAGCAGCTTCTTCAGAGGATATGGCTACACCTTC.

CDR3 in DNA: TGTGCCAGCAGCCCCGGGGGACTGCGCACAGATACGCAGTATTTT. It specifies CASSPGGLRTDTQYF. The V gene is TRBV11-3, the J gene TRBJ2-3, with D possibly TRBD2 on 6 matching bases. The CDR3 totals 15 residues. The V gene lost 5 bases and the J gene lost 1 base, with 13 bases spanning the gap. The germline V gene has CDR1 SGHNT and CDR2 YENEEA.

The chain couples TRBV5-4 to TRBJ2-1; perhaps TRBD1 as D (5 bases). The V and J ends lost 6 bases and 5 bases respectively, with 9 bases between them. CDR1 is SGHNT, CDR2 YYREEE, per germline (reference sequence). This CDR3 has 12 amino acids. For the CDR3, the DNA is TGTGCCAGCAAGGGGTCCCACAATGAGCAGTTCTTC. Translated, it gives CASKGSHNEQFF.

The genes are TRBV18 and TRBJ2-5; 8 nucleotides line up with TRBD1. With the DNA end fitting TRBJ2-7 better, the J assignment may be wrong. The CDR3 contains 14 residues. Germline loops: CDR1 KGHSH, CDR2 LQKENI. The chain's CDR3 is CASSPDRGAYEQYF. CDR3 in DNA: TGTGCCAGCTCACCCGACAGGGGCGCCTACGAGCAGTACTTC.

The J gene is TRBJ1-4, the V gene TRBV5-1; D unclear. CDR3 length equals 17 residues. V lost 0 bases, J lost 6 bases, and 18 bases lay in between. The germline gives CDR1 SGHRS, CDR2 YFSETQ. As DNA, the CDR3 is TGCGCCAGCAGCTTGGAAGCGTCGTCGAGTCTTGATGAAAAACTGTTTTTT. Protein sequence: CASSLEASSSLDEKLFF.

The genes are TRBV7-6 and TRBJ2-2; 12 nucleotides align to TRBD2. V lost 5 bases to trimming and J lost 4 bases; unmatched junction nucleotides: 5. Germline values: CDR1 SGHVS, CDR2 FNYEAQ. CDR3 length equals 16 residues. The CDR3 loop reads CASSLSSGGGTGELFF. The CDR3 DNA follows: TGTGCCAGCAGCCTGTCTAGCGGGGGGGGCACCGGGGAGCTGTTTTTT.

This clone was seen more than once but under ten times. The rearrangement links TRBV6-1 to TRBJ2-7; no reliable D call. V lost 8 bases and J 3 bases, leaving 8 bases between the germline ends. Germline V gives CDR1 MNHNS, CDR2 SASEGT. This CDR3 region has 11 residues. CDR3 amino acids: CASSVFYEQYF. The DNA for the CDR3 is TGTGCCAGCTCCGTATTCTACGAGCAGTACTTC.

The chain carries TRBV6-6 and TRBJ1-4; TRBD1 matches at 7 bases. This CDR3 has 14 residues. Germline V gives CDR1 MNHNY, CDR2 SVGAGI (reference sequence). After removal of 5 bases from V and 9 bases from J, the junction contained 9 bases not matched to a gene. The CDR3 loop is CASSLDREGKKLFF. CDR3 DNA sequence: TGTGCCAGCAGTCTAGACAGGGAAGGGAAAAAACTGTTTTTT.

The CDR3 DNA sequence: TGTGCCAGGAGGCGGGGGTATGGCTACACCTTC. Its translation is CARRRGYGYTF. The V and J genes are TRBV6-4 and TRBJ1-2, with a possible D match to TRBD1 (5 bases). CDR1 is MRHNA, CDR2 SNTAGT, per germline. The V end was cut by 9 bases, the J end by 5 bases, with 10 bases between. The CDR3 runs 11 residues.

The V call is TRBV7-2, the J call TRBJ2-5, with D maybe TRBD1 (5 bases). Germline V gene sequence: CDR1 SGHTA, CDR2 FQGNSA. Deletions cut 1 base from V and 2 bases from J, with 8 bases between. CDR3 length equals 14 residues. The CDR3 coding sequence is TGTGCCAGCAGCTTAGACAGGCGGCAAGAGACCCAGTACTTC. It encodes CASSLDRRQETQYF.

V usage is TRBV30 and J usage is TRBJ1-2; 7 nucleotides agree with TRBD1. The germline V gene encodes CDR1 GTSNPN and CDR2 SVGIG (reference sequence). The CDR3 contains 11 residues. J was trimmed by 8 bases and V by 2 bases; bases with no gene match: 2. CDR3 amino acids: CAWSQGEGYTF. The CDR3 DNA is TGTGCCTGGAGTCAGGGGGAAGGCTACACCTTC. The full variable domain, rest sourced from reference TRBV30 and TRBJ1-2, is SQTIHQWPATLVQPVGSPLSLECTVEGTSNPNLYWYRQAAGRGLQLLFYSVGIGQISSEVPQNLSASRPQDRQFILSSKKLLLSDSGFYLCAWSQGEGYTFGSGTRLTVV.

This clone occurred a few times. The genes are TRBV6-1 and TRBJ2-2; D possibly corresponds to TRBD1 (5 bases). V lost 2 bases and J 2 bases, leaving 12 bases between the germline ends. In germline, CDR1 is MNHNS, CDR2 SASEGT. The CDR3 length is 16 residues. The CDR3 DNA is TGTGCCAGCAGTGAATATGTGGGGCGCAACACCGGGGAGCTGTTTTTT. Translating gives CASSEYVGRNTGELFF.

Ten or more counts support this clone. The V and J genes are TRBV7-2 and TRBJ2-3; weak D call: TRBD2 (5 bases). This CDR3 contains 15 residues. Deletions cut 2 bases from V and 6 bases from J, with 15 bases between. Germline V lookup: CDR1 SGHTA, CDR2 FQGNSA. CDR3 sequence (DNA): TGTGCCAGCAGCTTACCCTCCAGCGGATGGGATACGCAGTATTTT. It translates to CASSLPSSGWDTQYF.

V gene TRBV7-8 combines with J gene TRBJ2-1, with D uncertain. The V gene lost 5 bases and the J gene lost 0 bases, with 11 bases spanning the gap. Germline lookup yields CDR1 SGHVS and CDR2 FQNEAQ. CDR3 length equals 15 residues. The DNA for the CDR3 is TGTGCCAGCAGCCAAACAAGGAGCTCCTACAATGAGCAGTTCTTC. Protein: CASSQTRSSYNEQFF.

This clone occurred once. The CDR3: CASSTLTGPYEQYF. The DNA for the CDR3 is TGTGCCAGCAGCACCCTTACAGGACCCTACGAGCAGTACTTC. The chain combines TRBV21-1 with TRBJ2-7; TRBD1, the table's D call, was not compared with the DNA. TRBV21-1 constitutes a pseudogene. The CDR3 is made up of 14 amino acids.

This sequence joins TRBV7-3 and TRBJ2-5; D might be TRBD1 (5 bases). The CDR3 is 13 amino acids. In germline, CDR1 is SGHTA, CDR2 FQGTGA. Trimming took 5 bases from V and 5 from J, leaving 12 bases between them. The CDR3 here is CASSQTVRETQYF. Here the CDR3 DNA reads TGTGCCAGCAGCCAGACAGTGCGGGAGACCCAGTACTTC.

DNA for the CDR3: TGTGCCAGCAGCTTGGGACAGGGAATCTTCACCGGGGAGCTGTTTTTT. It is translated as CASSLGQGIFTGELFF. The V and J genes are TRBV5-8 and TRBJ2-2; 7 nucleotides line up with TRBD1. The CDR3 is made up of 16 amino acids. Germline lookup yields CDR1 SGHTS and CDR2 YDEGEE. V dropped 0 bases and J dropped 4; count of bases not matched to a gene: 6.

The J gene is TRBJ2-7, the V gene TRBV7-8; D perhaps matches TRBD2 (6 bases). This CDR3 has 14 amino acids. From germline, CDR1 is SGHVS and CDR2 FQNEAQ. Trimming took off 1 base at V and 3 bases at J, with 10 bases between the two ends. CDR3 in DNA: TGTGCCAGCAGCTTAGGCGGGAAGGGCTACGAGCAGTACTTC. This translates into CASSLGGKGYEQYF.